Sequencing of this T cell receptor (beta chain) was carried out in a study of pediatric ulcerative colitis (dated by TCRdb to between 2019 and 2020). About the full investigation: Of the ulcerative colitis patients, roughly 7 had pancolitis and two had left-sided colitis, and histology in every patient was consistent with ulcerative colitis. From 8 to 10 newly diagnosed, treatment-naive pediatric ulcerative colitis patients and a few non-IBD control children, paired blood and rectal samples were collected. The Pediatric Ulcerative Colitis Activity Index classified a couple of patients as having mild disease, several as having moderate disease and three as having acute severe colitis. The full study reports these points: Compared with controls, ulcerative colitis patients showed significantly higher autologous blood-rectal clonal overlap, a finding that suggests increased T cell trafficking to inflamed tissue. Repertoires were derived from total lymphocyte DNA, so rare subsets such as regulatory T cells may have patterns not reflected. Controls, mild-moderate and acute severe colitis patients were separated by rectal repertoire features, and reduced rectal diversity due to clonal expansions was observed in acute severe colitis. The healthy control group was small, with only a few individuals. T cells from blood may have been included in the rectal pinch biopsies, particularly in patients with overt colitis. For technical reasons, blood samples from a couple of patients gave substantially fewer templates, and these samples were excluded from the blood-rectal overlap analysis. A couple of rectal CDR3 clonotypes were found in every ulcerative colitis patient but in no control.

V and J are truncated by 7 bases and 10 bases respectively, leaving an intervening sequence of 17 bases. The CDR3 sequence holds 14 residues, the cysteine and phenylalanine included. Only CDR3 DNA remains: 42 bases, in frame from the first base. Reading the germline V gene gives CDR1 MNHNS and CDR2 SASEGT. Rearranged CDR3 beta regions were amplified from genomic DNA with multiplex V and J primers using the immunoSEQ TRB Survey service. To keep sequencing depth equal across samples, survey-level depth of up to 500,000 reads per sample was applied. Libraries were purified and pooled, and sequencing was performed on Illumina technology. The original methods were these. Productive clonality, sample overlap, pairwise scatters, CDR3 beta length, V/D/J gene usage and productiveness were assessed with immunoSEQ online tools. Calculated diversity was defined as the number of unique rearrangements divided by total templates times 100, and Shannon and Simpson indices were additionally computed. Z-score normalized data were analyzed by principal component analysis with the R prcomp function and the ggbiplot package. Blood-rectal clonal overlap within each subject was quantified with Morisita's index. The table was pulled from immuneACCESS by TCRdb, which kept in-frame rearrangements only. Such tables lose some clones; where checked, under half of the loss comes from unresolved V genes, and the rest has no known cause. Clonal size and the V and J genes are those of that table, whereas D and trimming came from the DNA. The sample profile shows 30,000 or so clones; roughly 81% of them were found once. The ten largest clones capture approximately 1% of the sample.

During colonoscopy, one to two pinch biopsies were obtained from the rectum for research. No immunosuppressive medication had been given to the ulcerative colitis patients before the diagnostic colonoscopy. Rectal biopsies were digested with proteinase K before DNA isolation. The Wizard kit (Promega) was used to extract genomic DNA from blood and intestinal samples. To note about this clone: Its antigen remains unidentified. Per-base qualities were not stored, and no clone one base away is much larger.

This chain is built from TRBV6-1 and TRBJ1-6; TRBD1 is perhaps the D gene, given 6 matching bases. Source material: gut tissue. The TCR comes from a boy aged 5 to 17 with mild ulcerative colitis. The CDR3 reads CASTPTGPRSPLHF. The nucleotide sequence is TGTGCCAGCACCCCGACAGGTCCTAGGTCACCCCTCCACTTT.